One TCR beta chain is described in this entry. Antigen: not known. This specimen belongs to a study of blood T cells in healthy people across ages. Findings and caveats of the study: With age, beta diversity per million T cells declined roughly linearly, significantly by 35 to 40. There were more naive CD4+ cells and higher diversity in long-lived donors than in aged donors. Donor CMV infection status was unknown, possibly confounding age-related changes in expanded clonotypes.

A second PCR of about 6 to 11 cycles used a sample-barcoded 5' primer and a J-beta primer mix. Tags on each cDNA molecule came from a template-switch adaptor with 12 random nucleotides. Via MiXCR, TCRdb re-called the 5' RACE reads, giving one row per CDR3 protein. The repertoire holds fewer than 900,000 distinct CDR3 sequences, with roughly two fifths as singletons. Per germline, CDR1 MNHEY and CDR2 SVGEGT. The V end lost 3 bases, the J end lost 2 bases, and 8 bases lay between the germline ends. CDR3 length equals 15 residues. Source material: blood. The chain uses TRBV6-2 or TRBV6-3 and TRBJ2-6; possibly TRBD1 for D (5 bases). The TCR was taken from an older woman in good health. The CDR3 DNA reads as TGTGCCAGCAGTTATGCAGGGACTGGGGCCAACGTCCTGACTTTC. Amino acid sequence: CASSYAGTGANVLTF.